The 19 T cell receptor beta chains below come from one sample, sequenced in a study of neurological immune-mediated disorders. TCRdb ran MiXCR on the 5' RACE reads and lists one entry per CDR3 protein. The sample has around 69,000 distinct CDR3 sequences; 4.5% to 5.5% are singletons. The sample comprised PBMCs. These receptors came from a man aged 25 to 40 with multiple sclerosis.

The chain recombines TRBV5-1 with TRBJ2-7, with D tentatively TRBD2 (6 bases). The germline V gene has CDR1 SGHRS and CDR2 YFSETQ. V was shortened by 6 bases and J by 0 bases, with 13 bases between the two germline ends. The CDR3 totals 14 residues. The CDR3 DNA reads TGCGCCAGCATGGAGGCCGGGAGCTCCTACGAGCAGTACTTC. Residues: CASMEAGSSYEQYF.

This clonotype was seen ten or more times. The rearrangement links TRBV29-1 to TRBJ2-7; TRBD1 agrees at 9 bases. The CDR3 is 13 residues long. Losses at the gene ends were 6 bases for V and 0 bases for J; bases not matched to a gene: 3. Germline lookup yields CDR1 SQVTM and CDR2 ANQGSEA. CDR3 nucleotides: TGCAGCGTCCGGACAGGGGTCTCCTACGAGCAGTACTTC. Translated: CSVRTGVSYEQYF.

The gene calls are TRBV5-1 and TRBJ1-2; a possible D gene is TRBD1 (5 bases). The CDR3 totals 15 residues. Trimming took off 5 bases at V and 3 bases at J, with 17 bases between the two ends. The germline gives CDR1 SGHRS, CDR2 YFSETQ. This CDR3 reads CASRPREGKDYGYTF. The CDR3 coding sequence is TGCGCCAGCAGACCCCGTGAGGGGAAGGACTATGGCTACACCTTC.

The chain recombines TRBV20-1 with TRBJ1-1; D possibly corresponds to TRBD1 (6 bases). Trimming removed 5 bases from V and 3 bases from J, with 19 bases in between. Germline loops: CDR1 DFQATT, CDR2 SNEGSKA (reference sequence). The CDR3 runs to 15 residues. The CDR3 region is CSARNFREGDTEAFF. Here the CDR3 DNA reads TGCAGTGCTCGGAATTTCAGGGAGGGGGACACTGAAGCTTTCTTT.

This clonotype was counted at least ten times. The chain employs TRBV5-5 and TRBJ2-7; D is possibly TRBD1 or TRBD2 (5 bases each). This CDR3 has 14 residues. CDR1 is SGHKS and CDR2 is YYEKEE in the germline V gene (reference sequence). The V and J ends lost 2 bases and 1 base respectively, with 10 bases between them. The CDR3 loop is CASSFRDGSYEQYV. DNA of the CDR3: TGTGCCAGCAGCTTCCGGGACGGGTCCTACGAGCAGTACGTC.

V is TRBV27 and J is TRBJ1-1; no clear D. There are 14 residues in the CDR3. The V gene lost 6 bases and the J gene lost 4 bases, with 15 bases spanning the gap. Germline V lookup: CDR1 MNHEY, CDR2 SMNVEV (reference sequence). The CDR3 nucleotides are TGTGCCAGCAGACCTCCTAGCCCGGGCACTGAAGCTTTCTTT. It is translated as CASRPPSPGTEAFF.

This clonotype showed up many times. The rearrangement links TRBV5-1 to TRBJ1-2, with D possibly being TRBD1 (5 bases). The CDR3 extends over 13 amino acids. Germline V gene data show CDR1 as SGHRS and CDR2 as YFSETQ. Trimming removed 6 bases at V and 3 bases at J, with 12 bases between. CDR3 sequence reads: CASNGGRDYGYTF. The CDR3 DNA is TGCGCCAGCAACGGGGGTCGGGACTATGGCTACACCTTC.

This clonotype turned up a few times. The chain couples TRBV5-6 to TRBJ1-4, with D unresolved. V shed 4 bases and J shed 11 bases, with 15 bases lying between them. Germline V gives CDR1 SGHDT, CDR2 YYEEEE. The CDR3 runs to 13 residues. The CDR3 sequence is CASSPFGRRKLFF. The CDR3 nucleotides are TGTGCCAGCAGCCCCTTCGGGAGGAGGAAACTGTTTTTT.

The chain employs TRBV9 and TRBJ2-3; D gene uncertain. Per the germline V gene, CDR1 is SGDLS and CDR2 is YYNGEE. V lost 4 bases, J lost 6 bases, and 15 bases lay in between. The CDR3 consists of 14 residues. The CDR3 is CASSTLLSWDTQYF. The DNA for the CDR3 is TGTGCCAGCAGCACCCTCCTTTCATGGGATACGCAGTATTTT.

This rearrangement joins TRBV4-1 to TRBJ2-1; D gene ambiguous. With 4 bases removed from V and 4 bases from J, the gap between germline ends came to 14 bases. The CDR3 runs to 15 residues. Germline V lookup: CDR1 MGHRA, CDR2 YSYEKL. The CDR3 loop is CASSPRGELYNEQFF. DNA for the CDR3: TGCGCCAGCAGCCCCCGCGGAGAATTATACAATGAGCAGTTCTTC.

This clonotype was detected many times. The rearrangement links TRBV5-6 to TRBJ2-5, with 7 bases fitting TRBD1. CDR3 length: 14 residues. Germline CDR1 is SGHDT and CDR2 is YYEEEE. J was trimmed by 2 bases and V by 5 bases; bases with no gene match: 6. The CDR3 loop is CASSYQDRQETQYF. The DNA for the CDR3 is TGTGCCAGCAGTTATCAGGACAGGCAAGAGACCCAGTACTTC.

There are a few counts of this clonotype. CDR3 sequence: CSARRPPPGETQYF. The CDR3 DNA sequence: TGCAGTGCTAGGCGACCTCCCCCGGGGGAGACCCAGTACTTC. The V call is TRBV20-1, the J call TRBJ2-5; D may be TRBD2 (5 bases). CDR3 length equals 14 residues. CDR1 and CDR2 (germline): DFQATT, SNEGSKA (reference sequence). V was pared by 3 bases and J by 5 bases, with 16 bases between.

A few counts support this clonotype. The V gene is TRBV18, the J gene TRBJ2-1; 9 nucleotides agree with TRBD1. This CDR3 region has 17 residues. From germline, CDR1 is KGHSH and CDR2 LQKENI. V shed 0 bases, J shed 4 bases, and the junction held 7 bases outside the gene matches. This CDR3 reads CASSPPVRDRAYNEQFF. In DNA form, the CDR3 reads TGTGCCAGCTCACCACCTGTCCGGGACAGGGCTTACAATGAGCAGTTCTTC.

There are many counts of this clonotype. The chain carries TRBV5-5 and TRBJ2-1; a possible D gene is TRBD1 (6 bases). In germline, CDR1 is SGHKS, CDR2 YYEKEE (reference sequence). The V and J ends lost 1 base and 0 bases respectively, with 11 bases between them. The CDR3 contains 16 residues. CDR3 sequence: CASSLPGVSSYNEQFF. CDR3 nucleotides: TGTGCCAGCAGCTTGCCAGGGGTCAGCTCCTACAATGAGCAGTTCTTC.

The table lists this clonotype with a few counts. As the CDR3 is not closed by the conserved phenylalanine or tryptophan, this likely results from a read error. The chain employs TRBV29-1 and TRBJ1-1; D may be TRBD1 (5 bases). Germline assignment: CDR1 SQVTM and CDR2 ANQGSEA. CDR3 size: 13 residues. Trimming cost V 6 bases and J 0 bases, with 11 bases left between them. The CDR3 DNA is TGCAGCGTAGTCGGACACTTGAACACTGAAGCTTTCTGT. Translating gives CSVVGHLNTEAFC.

This clonotype was counted many times. The chain is built from TRBV20-1 and TRBJ2-3; 12 positions match TRBD2. The junction had 13 bases not matched to a gene; V was cut back by 5 bases and J by 1 base. Looked up from germline, CDR1 is DFQATT and CDR2 is SNEGSKA (reference sequence). This CDR3 is built from 18 residues. CDR3: CSADGRASGGARTDTQYF. DNA for the CDR3: TGCAGTGCTGACGGTCGGGCTAGCGGGGGGGCGCGCACAGATACGCAGTATTTT.

This clonotype was seen repeatedly, ten times or more. V usage is TRBV29-1 and J usage is TRBJ1-2; 11 positions match TRBD1. The germline CDR1 and CDR2 sequences are SQVTM and ANQGSEA. The V segment lost 7 bases and the J segment 8 bases; nucleotides outside the gene matches: 6. The CDR3 runs to 12 residues. The CDR3 coding sequence is TGCAGCGGTGGACAGGGGGCGCGGGGCTACACCTTC. This gives the protein CSGGQGARGYTF. Full variable domain (outside the CDR3, taken from reference TRBV29-1 and TRBJ1-2): SAVISQKPSRDICQRGTSLTIQCQVDSQVTMMFWYRQQPGQSLTLIATANQGSEATYESGFVIDKFPISRPNLTFSTLTVSNMSPEDSSIYLCSGGQGARGYTFGSGTRLTVV.

J is TRBJ1-4 and V is TRBV14; 7 bases match TRBD1. This CDR3 is 14 amino acids long. The ends lost 4 bases at V and 8 bases at J; junction bases unmatched: 7. The germline V gene encodes CDR1 SGHDN and CDR2 FVKESK. The CDR3 DNA is TGTGCCAGCAGCCCCCGGGACAGCATCGAAAAACTGTTTTTT. Amino acid sequence: CASSPRDSIEKLFF.

In its sample, this clonotype was seen many times. V and J are TRBV12-3 or TRBV12-4 and TRBJ1-1; weak D call: TRBD1 (5 bases). Trimming took off 5 bases at V and 1 base at J, with 17 bases between the two ends. The CDR3 covers 16 residues. CDR3 amino acids: CASSPGLGDGNTEAFF. CDR3 DNA sequence: TGTGCCAGCAGTCCCGGGTTGGGGGACGGGAACACTGAAGCTTTCTTT.